This TCR beta chain derives from a study of shared clonotypes between healthy human individuals. Across the study: Every donor yielded three CD4 naive, three CD4 memory, two CD8 naive and one CD8 memory plate. Whole-study results and caveats: Naive subsets generally exceeded memory subsets in estimated richness.

CDR1 MNHNY and CDR2 SVGAGI come from the germline V gene (reference sequence). With V trimmed by 4 bases and J by 8 bases, 5 bases remained unmatched. CDR3 size: 13 residues. Sequencing used immunoSEQ multiplex PCR; TCRdb keeps in-frame clones, though not all of them. The sample includes about 1.5 million clones, around 98% of them seen just once. With respect to this clone: The antigen remains unidentified.

The receptor comes from a man younger than 45 in good health. The sample was naive CD4+ T cells sorted from blood. Subset here: CD45RA+ positively selected. The V and J genes are TRBV6-6 and TRBJ1-2; 9 positions agree with TRBD1. The CDR3 region has the DNA TGTGCCAGCAGTTTACAGGGGGCGCGGGGCTACACCTTC. This codes for CASSLQGARGYTF.